The TCR beta chain described here comes from a study of T cell repertoires in cytomegalovirus infection. Turning to the study itself: Evidence of both CMV infection and a matching HLA type came from public TCR beta signatures.

CDR1 MDHEN and CDR2 SYDVKM come from the germline V gene. J lost 2 bases, V lost 5 bases, and 7 bases had no gene match. The CDR3 contains 15 residues. General study findings and limits: HLA-C-restricted CMV-specific TCR beta clonotypes prevailed in the ex vivo response. Identification of carriers of CMV plus the relevant HLA was achieved through cumulative public TCR beta family frequency.

From the reads, TCRdb called clonotypes with MiXCR, one entry per CDR3 protein. The sample lists about 740,000 distinct CDR3 sequences; roughly 36% were seen once. This clonotype appeared a single time. Antigen: not known. Material for sequencing was PBMCs. The sequence derives from a human donor in good health (CMV status not recorded). Some clones in this sample may be carry-over from other donors' samples. This chain joins TRBV28 and TRBJ2-3; 7 bases map to TRBD2. CDR3 region: CASSLGGTNTDTQYF. The CDR3 region has the DNA TGTGCCAGCAGTCTGGGGGGGACTAACACAGATACGCAGTATTTT.